This T cell receptor (beta chain) was captured by sequencing in a study of blood T cell repertoires in COVID-19. As for the study in general: Sites in the United States, Italy and Spain provided acute and convalescent COVID-19 samples. The cDNA or gDNA used as material had been derived from T cells, B-cell-depleted T cells, or PBMCs.

This table comes from immunoSEQ multiplex PCR, and its TCRdb copy is limited to in-frame clones, with some not included. The sample includes 200,000 to 300,000 clones, under 90% of them seen just once. This CDR3 has 15 residues. CDR1 SEHNR and CDR2 FQNEAQ come from the germline V gene (reference sequence). The V end lost 4 bases, the J end lost 2 bases, and 14 bases lay between the germline ends. The chain links TRBV7-9 to TRBJ1-1, with D perhaps matching TRBD1 (5 bases). The receptor was derived from a man aged 60 to 75 with acute or convalescent COVID-19. Sequenced material: peripheral blood. The CDR3 spells CASSYISGYNTEAFF. The DNA for the CDR3 is TGTGCCAGCAGCTACATTTCAGGGTACAACACTGAAGCTTTCTTT.